The clone carrying this TCR beta chain appeared a few times. What it binds is unknown. This sample was taken from a study of T-cell memory formation after mild COVID-19. Study-level information: The two donors had largely donor-specific TCR clusters.

TCRdb itself ran the 5' RACE reads through MiXCR, one entry per CDR3 protein. The repertoire includes about 90,000 distinct CDR3 sequences, around 16% of them detected once, and under 45% sits in the top ten. General study findings and limits: Later expanders leaned CD4+, whereas day 15 to 85 contracting clones were balanced CD4/CD8.

This sequence was found in a man younger than 35 who had mild COVID-19 (a few samples of this study predate the infection). Cell type and time point are not known. Sequenced: PBMCs or a T cell subset sorted from them (not recorded which).

The CDR3 coding sequence is TGTGCCACCCTCGGACACCTCACAGATACGCAGTATTTT. It codes for CATLGHLTDTQYF. V usage is TRBV6-2 or TRBV6-3 and J usage is TRBJ2-3; D may be TRBD1 (5 bases). This CDR3 contains 13 residues. Germline V gene lookup returns CDR1 MNHEY and CDR2 SVGEGT. The V end lost 10 bases, the J end lost 2 bases, and 13 bases lay between the germline ends.